This passage covers 11 T cell receptor beta chains from one sample sequenced in a study of shared clonotypes between healthy human individuals. Data came from immunoSEQ multiplex PCR; TCRdb stores just in-frame clones and leaves some out. Of 600,000 to 750,000 clones in the sample, about three quarters were seen once. Sequences were obtained from memory CD4+ T cells sorted from blood. Documented subset: CD45RA-negative fraction. These receptors were collected from a woman in her twenties or thirties in good health.

This clone was seen ten or more times. V usage is TRBV19 and J usage is TRBJ2-3; TRBD1 or TRBD2 may be the D gene (5 bases each). CDR3 size: 14 residues. V lost 1 base and J lost 4, with 9 bases in between. Germline assignment: CDR1 LNHDA and CDR2 SQIVND (reference sequence). The DNA of the CDR3 is TGTGCCAGTAGTATAGTAGGGACCGCAGATACGCAGTATTTT. It codes for CASSIVGTADTQYF. Combining the CDR3 with reference TRBV19 and TRBJ2-3 gives the whole variable domain DGGITQSPKYLFRKEGQNVTLSCEQNLNHDAMYWYRQDPGQGLRLIYYSQIVNDFQKGDIAEGYSVSREKKESFPLTVTSAQKNPTAFYLCASSIVGTADTQYFGPGTRLTVL.

The chain uses TRBV18 and TRBJ2-3, with TRBD2 identical over 7 bases. Germline V lookup: CDR1 KGHSH, CDR2 LQKENI. The CDR3 spans 14 residues. Germline trimming cut 5 bases from V and 3 bases from J; bases unmatched to any gene: 5. The CDR3: CASSEAGLTDTQYF. The CDR3, as DNA: TGTGCCAGCTCAGAAGCGGGATTAACAGATACGCAGTATTTT.

For this clone: The same CDR3 can be traced to other DNA sequences in this sample. The V gene is TRBV28, the J gene TRBJ2-7, with 11 bases lining up with TRBD2. Germline V gene sequence: CDR1 MDHEN, CDR2 SYDVKM. With V trimmed by 5 bases and J by 0 bases, 6 bases remained unmatched. The CDR3 extends over 16 amino acids. Written as DNA, the CDR3 is TGTGCCAGCAGTCTCTCCGGGACTAGCGGCTCCTACGAGCAGTACTTC. The encoded protein is CASSLSGTSGSYEQYF.

The chain joins TRBV7-9 to TRBJ2-3; 10 positions agree with TRBD2. Germline-derived CDR1 and CDR2 are SEHNR and FQNEAQ (reference sequence). The length of the CDR3 is 17 residues. With V trimmed by 5 bases and J by 1 base, 9 bases remained unmatched. The CDR3 region is CASSLPTSGAGTDTQYF. In nucleotides, the CDR3 is TGTGCCAGCAGCCTGCCTACTAGCGGGGCCGGCACAGATACGCAGTATTTT. Using reference TRBV7-9 and TRBJ2-3 for the parts outside the CDR3, the full variable domain is DTGVSQNPRHKITKRGQNVTFRCDPISEHNRLYWYRQTLGQGPEFLTYFQNEAQLEKSRLLSDRFSAERPKGSFSTLEIQRTEQGDSAMYLCASSLPTSGAGTDTQYFGPGTRLTVL.

The CDR3 nucleotides read TGTGCCAGCAGTTACCAGGGTGTAAGCAATCAGCCCCAGCATTTT. Translating gives CASSYQGVSNQPQHF. The chain recombines TRBV6-6 with TRBJ1-5; D is perhaps TRBD1 (5 bases). Trimming cost V 2 bases and J 1 base, with 9 bases left between them. Looked up from germline, CDR1 is MNHNY and CDR2 is SVGAGI (reference sequence). The CDR3 has 15 amino acids.

The CDR3 DNA reads TGTGCCATCAGTGACGAGGCTGTTTGGAGCTACGAGCAGTACTTC. This encodes CAISDEAVWSYEQYF. The V call is TRBV10-3, the J call TRBJ2-7; the D is unclear. The CDR3 has 15 residues. Per the germline V gene, CDR1 is ENHRY and CDR2 is SYGVKD. V gave up 3 bases and J gave up 3 bases, with 15 bases separating them.

V and J are TRBV28 and TRBJ2-7; D not certain. This CDR3 region has 14 residues. Germline assignment: CDR1 MDHEN and CDR2 SYDVKM. V lost 5 bases and J lost 3, with 14 bases in between. CDR3 bases: TGTGCCAGCAGTCCCAGATCACCGGGCTACGAGCAGTACTTC. Its translation is CASSPRSPGYEQYF.

V gene TRBV27 combines with J gene TRBJ1-5; 9 bases agree with TRBD1. V gave up 2 bases and J gave up 9 bases; unmatched junction bases: 5. CDR1 MNHEY and CDR2 SMNVEV come from the germline V gene (reference sequence). The CDR3 loop spans 14 amino acids. The CDR3, as DNA: TGTGCCAGCAGTTTAAGGGGACAGGGACGGCCCCAGCATTTT. Translating gives CASSLRGQGRPQHF.

V usage is TRBV6-7 and J usage is TRBJ2-7; D perhaps matches TRBD1 (6 bases). TRBV6-7 is flagged as an ORF with uncertain function. The CDR3 runs 14 residues. V was cut by 10 bases and J by 3 bases, with 19 bases left in between. CDR3 residues: CATAPKRGNYEQYF. The CDR3 DNA follows: TGTGCCACCGCCCCCAAAAGGGGGAACTACGAGCAGTACTTC.

This clone was found a few times. The chain is built from TRBV10-3 and TRBJ1-1, with D perhaps TRBD1 (5 bases). V gave up 0 bases and J gave up 1 base, with 9 bases separating them. Germline CDR1 ENHRY, CDR2 SYGVKD. The CDR3 spans 15 residues. The CDR3 spells CAISESGGSNTEAFF. The CDR3 DNA follows: TGTGCCATCAGTGAGTCGGGGGGGTCGAACACTGAAGCTTTCTTT.

This chain's CDR3 is CASGGEGRGQPQHF. The DNA of the CDR3 is TGTGCCAGCGGGGGGGAGGGGAGAGGGCAGCCCCAGCATTTT. This chain uses TRBV2 with TRBJ1-5; D is possibly TRBD1 (5 bases). The CDR3 extends over 14 amino acids. Germline V gene data show CDR1 as SNHLY and CDR2 as FYNNEI. Trimming took 8 bases from V and 7 from J, leaving 18 bases between them.